The clone carrying this T cell receptor beta chain was detected ten times or more. The entry originates in a study of T cells in Graves' hyperthyroidism and ophthalmopathy. The CDR3 is made up of 15 amino acids. J lost 6 bases, V lost 4 bases, and 9 bases had no gene match. TCR beta CDR3 regions were amplified from RNA transcripts. HTBI primers drove first-round RT-PCR of the TCR CDR3. TCRdb reprocessed the multiplex PCR reads with MiXCR, giving one entry per CDR3 protein. The sample consists of 600,000 to 750,000 distinct CDR3 sequences, around 16% of them appearing once. The source material was blood. The receptor was derived from a man between 45 and 60 years old with Graves' hyperthyroidism. This chain uses TRBV12-3 or TRBV12-4 with TRBJ2-3; 8 bases match TRBD2. CDR3 DNA: TGTGCCAGCAGTTATACCGGGACTAGGGTGGATACGCAGTATTTT. It specifies CASSYTGTRVDTQYF.